These 28 T cell receptor beta chains originate from one sample sequenced in a study of blood T cell repertoires in COVID-19. Measured with immunoSEQ multiplex PCR; TCRdb has only the in-frame clones, and not every one. Among roughly 150,000 clones listed, around 90% were seen once. The sequencing sample was made of peripheral blood. The receptors were sampled from a woman older than 75 with COVID-19, enrolled during active disease.

The rearrangement uses TRBV5-4 and TRBJ2-3; D remains ambiguous. This CDR3 region has 15 residues. The V end was cut by 0 bases, the J end by 0 bases, with 8 bases between. CDR1 is SGHNT and CDR2 is YYREEE in the germline V gene (reference sequence). CDR3 in amino acids: CASSLDGYSTDTQYF. The CDR3 DNA follows: TGTGCCAGCAGCTTGGACGGGTATAGCACAGATACGCAGTATTTT.

The chain combines TRBV12-3 or TRBV12-4 with TRBJ1-2, with D tentatively TRBD1 (5 bases). The V end lost 3 bases, the J end lost 5 bases, and 7 bases lay between the germline ends. The CDR3 runs 12 residues. CDR3 loop: CASSFRQYGYTF. Here the CDR3 DNA reads TGTGCCAGCAGTTTCAGACAGTATGGCTACACCTTC.

The chain has TRBV27 and TRBJ1-2, with TRBD1 as a possible D gene (5 bases). V lost 4 bases to trimming and J lost 7 bases, with 10 bases between them. Germline CDR1 MNHEY, CDR2 SMNVEV (reference sequence). The CDR3 loop spans 12 amino acids. The CDR3, as DNA: TGTGCCAGCAGTTCCGCAGGGTCTGGCTACACCTTC. Residues: CASSSAGSGYTF.

The chain couples TRBV6-5 to TRBJ2-1, with 8 bases that match TRBD1. V shed 6 bases and J 7 bases; nucleotides not matched to a gene: 8. Germline CDR1 and CDR2: MNHEY and SVGAGI. CDR3 length: 14 residues. The CDR3 coding sequence is TGTGCCAGCAGCCCGCGGACAGGGCAAAATGAGCAGTTCTTC. Translating it yields CASSPRTGQNEQFF.

The rearrangement links TRBV19 to TRBJ1-5, with 10 bases matching TRBD1. CDR3 size: 17 residues. Losses at the gene ends were 6 bases for V and 1 base for J; bases not matched to a gene: 9. Germline assignment: CDR1 LNHDA and CDR2 SQIVND (reference sequence). The CDR3 region has the DNA TGTGCCAGTAGCCCCAGACAGGGGGCAAGGAGCAATCAGCCCCAGCATTTT. Protein product: CASSPRQGARSNQPQHF. The complete variable domain, with remaining parts taken from reference TRBV19 and TRBJ1-5, reads DGGITQSPKYLFRKEGQNVTLSCEQNLNHDAMYWYRQDPGQGLRLIYYSQIVNDFQKGDIAEGYSVSREKKESFPLTVTSAQKNPTAFYLCASSPRQGARSNQPQHFGDGTRLSIL.

This clone was seen only once. The chain recombines TRBV6-6 with TRBJ1-1, with 9 bases identical to TRBD1. Germline V gene sequence: CDR1 MNHNY, CDR2 SVGAGI (reference sequence). The CDR3 runs 14 residues. The V gene end was trimmed by 7 bases and the J gene end by 1 base; junction bases not matched to a gene: 4. The DNA for the CDR3 is TGTGCCAGCACAAAGGGACAGGGGAACACTGAAGCTTTCTTT. This encodes CASTKGQGNTEAFF.

J is TRBJ1-1 and V is TRBV11-2, with 10 bases that match TRBD1. V gave up 5 bases and J gave up 10 bases; unmatched junction bases: 10. The V gene's germline CDR1 is SGHAT and CDR2 FQNNGV. This CDR3 contains 14 residues. CDR3 in amino acids: CASSQGQGNEAAFF. CDR3 bases: TGTGCCAGCAGCCAGGGACAGGGGAATGAGGCAGCTTTCTTT.

J is TRBJ2-7 and V is TRBV6-2 or TRBV6-3; 15 positions agree with TRBD2. V lost 4 bases, J lost 0 bases, and 4 bases stayed unmatched. This CDR3 has 17 residues. The germline gives CDR1 MNHEY, CDR2 SVGEGT. For the CDR3, the DNA is TGTGCCAGCAGTTTTAGGACTAGCGGGAGGGTCTCCTACGAGCAGTACTTC. Amino acids: CASSFRTSGRVSYEQYF.

The V call is TRBV5-1, the J call TRBJ2-7; 7 nucleotides line up with TRBD2. CDR3 length: 14 residues. J gave up 5 bases and V 6 bases, and 11 bases lay outside the gene matches. Germline V CDR1 and CDR2: SGHRS, YFSETQ. CDR3 protein: CASNTDPGGNEQYF. The CDR3 DNA is TGCGCCAGCAACACGGACCCCGGGGGGAACGAGCAGTACTTC.

This rearrangement joins TRBV7-8 to TRBJ1-5; unclear D gene. Trimming stripped 5 bases from V and 8 bases from J, with 13 bases between. This CDR3 is 13 amino acids long. From germline, CDR1 is SGHVS and CDR2 FQNEAQ. CDR3: CASSASMREPQHF. As DNA, the CDR3 is TGTGCCAGCAGCGCTTCAATGCGGGAGCCCCAGCATTTT. Together with reference TRBV7-8 and TRBJ1-5, the CDR3 gives the full variable domain: GAGVSQSPRYKVAKRGQDVALRCDPISGHVSLFWYQQALGQGPEFLTYFQNEAQLDKSGLPSDRFFAERPEGSVSTLKIQRTQQEDSAVYLCASSASMREPQHFGDGTRLSIL.

The CDR3 nucleotides read TGTGCCAGCACGTCCAGGGGGCGCGTCACCGGGGAGCTGTTTTTT. Protein: CASTSRGRVTGELFF. V is TRBV28 and J is TRBJ2-2; TRBD1 matches at 8 bases. The germline gives CDR1 MDHEN, CDR2 SYDVKM. Trimming at V came to 7 bases and at J to 4 bases, leaving 8 bases not matched to a gene. The CDR3 loop spans 15 amino acids.

The CDR3 reads CSASGVEQGKTEAFF. In DNA form, the CDR3 reads TGCAGTGCTAGTGGGGTGGAACAGGGGAAGACTGAAGCTTTCTTT. The chain combines TRBV20-1 with TRBJ1-1; 7 bases are a match to TRBD1. The V gene end was trimmed by 3 bases and the J gene end by 5 bases; junction bases not matched to a gene: 12. The CDR3 runs to 15 residues. Germline CDR1 DFQATT, CDR2 SNEGSKA (reference sequence).

The rearrangement links TRBV3-1 (or the pseudogene TRBV3-2) to TRBJ2-2, with 10 positions matching TRBD2. CDR3 size: 16 residues. Germline lookup yields CDR1 LGHDT and CDR2 YNNKEL (reference sequence). The V segment lost 3 bases and the J segment 1 base; nucleotides outside the gene matches: 2. This CDR3 is CASSQWTSGNTGELFF. The CDR3 DNA sequence: TGTGCCAGCAGCCAGTGGACTAGCGGGAACACCGGGGAGCTGTTTTTT.

The chain has TRBV6-2 or TRBV6-3 and TRBJ1-5; 8 bases map to TRBD1. Per germline, CDR1 MNHEY and CDR2 SVGEGT. The CDR3 extends over 14 amino acids. Germline trimming cut 6 bases from V and 6 bases from J; bases unmatched to any gene: 7. This chain's CDR3 is CASSSRQGFQPQHF. The CDR3 nucleotides are TGTGCCAGCAGCTCTAGACAGGGGTTTCAGCCCCAGCATTTT.

V gene TRBV7-2 combines with J gene TRBJ1-1; a possible D gene is TRBD1 (6 bases). The CDR3 runs 18 residues. Germline V lookup: CDR1 SGHTA, CDR2 FQGNSA. Trimming left V 5 bases short and J 1 base short, with 23 bases between. CDR3 DNA: TGTGCCAGCAGCCGCGGGGGGGCAGGGGATTTGTCGAACACTGAAGCTTTCTTT. Translation: CASSRGGAGDLSNTEAFF.

The chain uses TRBV24-1 and TRBJ1-4; D uncertain. Germline CDR1 and CDR2: KGHDR and SFDVKD. The CDR3 is 13 residues long. The ends were cut back, 1 base at V and 10 bases at J, with 9 bases in the middle. CDR3 nucleotide sequence: TGTGCCACCAGTGATTTCAAGGGAGGAAAACTGTTTTTT. Translating gives CATSDFKGGKLFF.

This chain joins TRBV19 and TRBJ2-3; 7 nucleotides align to TRBD1. Germline lookup yields CDR1 LNHDA and CDR2 SQIVND (reference sequence). The V segment lost 3 bases and the J segment 1 base; nucleotides outside the gene matches: 4. This CDR3 comprises 15 residues. The CDR3 nucleotides read TGTGCCAGTAGTATGCTTGGACAGGGCACAGATACGCAGTATTTT. Encoded protein: CASSMLGQGTDTQYF. Complete variable domain (other parts from reference TRBV19 and TRBJ2-3): DGGITQSPKYLFRKEGQNVTLSCEQNLNHDAMYWYRQDPGQGLRLIYYSQIVNDFQKGDIAEGYSVSREKKESFPLTVTSAQKNPTAFYLCASSMLGQGTDTQYFGPGTRLTVL.

The J gene is TRBJ1-1, the V gene TRBV12-3 or TRBV12-4; no clear D. The V gene lost 3 bases and the J gene lost 7 bases, with 12 bases spanning the gap. This CDR3 comprises 13 residues. The DNA of the CDR3 is TGTGCCAGCAGTTTTTCAACTGCCCATGAAGCTTTCTTT. It encodes CASSFSTAHEAFF.

This rearrangement joins TRBV5-1 to TRBJ2-6; a weak D match, TRBD2 (5 bases). The germline V gene has CDR1 SGHRS and CDR2 YFSETQ. The CDR3 has 15 amino acids. V gave up 4 bases and J gave up 4 bases, with 12 bases separating them. CDR3 sequence (DNA): TGCGCCAGCAGCCCGGGAACGGGGGGGGCCAACGTCCTGACTTTC. Translating gives CASSPGTGGANVLTF.

This chain uses TRBV4-3 with TRBJ2-3, with 11 nucleotides matching TRBD1. CDR1 is LGHNA, CDR2 YSLEER, per germline. V lost 4 bases to trimming and J lost 6 bases; unmatched junction nucleotides: 15. The CDR3 is made up of 18 amino acids. As DNA, the CDR3 is TGCGCCAGCAGCCGTAGCCCTGGGGGACGGACAGGGGGCGATACGCAGTATTTT. Translating gives CASSRSPGGRTGGDTQYF.

The V and J genes are TRBV5-1 and TRBJ2-3; possibly TRBD2 for D (6 bases). V lost 5 bases to trimming and J lost 0 bases, with 7 bases between them. The germline gives CDR1 SGHRS, CDR2 YFSETQ. CDR3 size: 13 residues. Here the CDR3 reads CASRSGSTDTQYF. The CDR3 DNA is TGCGCCAGCAGGAGCGGGAGCACAGATACGCAGTATTTT.

This chain links TRBV28 with TRBJ1-1; 8 nucleotides line up with TRBD1. In germline, CDR1 is MDHEN, CDR2 SYDVKM. The trim removed 4 bases at V and 5 bases at J, leaving 3 bases unmatched. This CDR3 is built from 13 residues. The CDR3 DNA follows: TGTGCCAGCAGTTCGACAGGGGTGACTGAAGCTTTCTTT. Protein sequence: CASSSTGVTEAFF.

The V gene is TRBV9, the J gene TRBJ1-2, with a weak D call TRBD1 (5 bases). This CDR3 has 15 amino acids. Per germline, CDR1 SGDLS and CDR2 YYNGEE. Trimming stripped 0 bases from V and 8 bases from J, with 17 bases between. The CDR3 DNA reads TGTGCCAGCAGCGTAGCGTTGGCCGACAGTCGGGGCTACACCTTC. Protein product: CASSVALADSRGYTF.

V usage is TRBV12-3 or TRBV12-4 and J usage is TRBJ1-6; the match to TRBD1 covers 9 bases. Germline trimming cut 3 bases from V and 10 bases from J; bases unmatched to any gene: 1. CDR3 length: 13 amino acids. CDR3 protein: CASSLGQGSPLHF. DNA for the CDR3: TGTGCCAGCAGTTTGGGACAGGGATCACCCCTCCACTTT.

The chain has TRBV28 and TRBJ1-2; D is possibly TRBD1 (6 bases). The CDR3 spans 13 residues. Germline-derived CDR1 and CDR2 are MDHEN and SYDVKM. Trimming shortened V by 3 bases and J by 4 bases, and 9 bases separated the two germline ends. Here the CDR3 reads CASSFSDSYGYTF. The CDR3 DNA follows: TGTGCCAGCAGTTTTTCGGACAGCTATGGCTACACCTTC.

The table lists this clone with a count of one. This chain joins TRBV19 and TRBJ1-3; 8 bases map to TRBD1. The length of the CDR3 is 16 residues. V shed 7 bases and J 1 base; nucleotides not matched to a gene: 9. Germline V gives CDR1 LNHDA, CDR2 SQIVND (reference sequence). The CDR3 sequence is CASNGWTGPSGNTIYF. CDR3 coding DNA: TGTGCCAGTAACGGCTGGACAGGGCCTTCTGGAAACACCATATATTTT.

This clone appeared a few times. DNA of the CDR3: TGTGCCAGCAGCTCACCCGGGACAGGGGACTCACCCCTCCACTTT. This translates into CASSSPGTGDSPLHF. The chain uses TRBV5-6 and TRBJ1-6; TRBD1 agrees at 10 bases. The CDR3 has 15 residues. Per the germline V gene, CDR1 is SGHDT and CDR2 is YYEEEE. Losses at the gene ends were 3 bases for V and 10 bases for J; bases not matched to a gene: 7.

The rearrangement joins TRBV29-1 to TRBJ2-3, with TRBD1 matching over 11 bases. The CDR3 has 14 amino acids. Germline loops: CDR1 SQVTM, CDR2 ANQGSEA. Germline trimming cut 7 bases from V and 6 bases from J; bases unmatched to any gene: 9. CDR3 nucleotide sequence: TGCAGCGCAGGACAGGGGGCCGGCCGGGATACGCAGTATTTT. It yields the protein CSAGQGAGRDTQYF.